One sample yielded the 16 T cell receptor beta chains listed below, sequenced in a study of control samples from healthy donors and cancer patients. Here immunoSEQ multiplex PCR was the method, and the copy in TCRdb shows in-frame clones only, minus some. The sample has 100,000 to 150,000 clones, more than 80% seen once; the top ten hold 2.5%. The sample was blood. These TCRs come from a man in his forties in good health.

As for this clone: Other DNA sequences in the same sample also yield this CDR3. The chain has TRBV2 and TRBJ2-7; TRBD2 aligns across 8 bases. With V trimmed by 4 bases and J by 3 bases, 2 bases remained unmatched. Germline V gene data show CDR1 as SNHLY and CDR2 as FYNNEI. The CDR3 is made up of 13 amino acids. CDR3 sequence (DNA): TGTGCCAGCAGTGTGGCGGGGGGCTACGAGCAGTACTTC. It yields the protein CASSVAGGYEQYF.

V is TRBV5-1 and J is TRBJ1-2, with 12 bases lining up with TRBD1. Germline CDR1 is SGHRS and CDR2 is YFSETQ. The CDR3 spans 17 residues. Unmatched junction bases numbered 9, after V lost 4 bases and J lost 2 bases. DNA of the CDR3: TGCGCCAGCAGCCCGACCGGGACAGGGGGCGGGAACTATGGCTACACCTTC. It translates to CASSPTGTGGGNYGYTF.

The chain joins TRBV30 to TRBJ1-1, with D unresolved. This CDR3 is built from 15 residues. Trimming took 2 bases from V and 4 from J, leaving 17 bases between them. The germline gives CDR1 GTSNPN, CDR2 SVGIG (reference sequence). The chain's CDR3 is CAWSRWGGNATEAFF. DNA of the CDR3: TGTGCCTGGAGTCGGTGGGGAGGGAACGCCACTGAAGCTTTCTTT.

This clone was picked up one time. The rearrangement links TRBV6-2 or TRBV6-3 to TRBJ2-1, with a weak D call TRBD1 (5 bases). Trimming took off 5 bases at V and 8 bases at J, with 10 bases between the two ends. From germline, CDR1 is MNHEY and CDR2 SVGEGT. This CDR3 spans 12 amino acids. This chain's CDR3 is CASSPQGYEQFF. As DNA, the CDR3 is TGTGCCAGCAGTCCCCAGGGCTATGAGCAGTTCTTC.

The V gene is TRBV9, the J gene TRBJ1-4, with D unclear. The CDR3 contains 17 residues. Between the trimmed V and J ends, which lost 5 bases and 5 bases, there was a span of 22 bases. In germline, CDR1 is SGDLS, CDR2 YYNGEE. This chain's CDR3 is CASSRVPQPRQNEKLFF. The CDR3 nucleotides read TGTGCCAGCAGTCGGGTTCCCCAACCAAGGCAGAATGAAAAACTGTTTTTT.

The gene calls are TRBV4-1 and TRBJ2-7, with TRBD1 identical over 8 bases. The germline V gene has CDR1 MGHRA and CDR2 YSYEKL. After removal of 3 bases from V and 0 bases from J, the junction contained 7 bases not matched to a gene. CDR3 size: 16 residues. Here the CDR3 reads CASSQTGAISSYEQYF. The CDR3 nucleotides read TGCGCCAGCAGCCAGACAGGGGCGATAAGCTCCTACGAGCAGTACTTC.

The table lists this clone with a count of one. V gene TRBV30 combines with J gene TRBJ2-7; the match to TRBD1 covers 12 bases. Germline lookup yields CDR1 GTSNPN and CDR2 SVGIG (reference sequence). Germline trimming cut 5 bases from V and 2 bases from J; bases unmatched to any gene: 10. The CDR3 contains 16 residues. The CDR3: CAWLRGGTGGTYEQYF. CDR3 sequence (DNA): TGTGCCTGGCTGAGGGGCGGGACAGGGGGCACCTACGAGCAGTACTTC.

CDR3 residues: CASSYSVAGGYEQYF. DNA for the CDR3: TGTGCCAGCAGTTACTCGGTAGCGGGGGGTTACGAGCAGTACTTC. The genes are TRBV6-5 and TRBJ2-7; TRBD2 aligns across 10 bases. Germline lookup yields CDR1 MNHEY and CDR2 SVGAGI. V shed 0 bases, J shed 4 bases, and the junction held 3 bases outside the gene matches. This CDR3 has 15 amino acids.

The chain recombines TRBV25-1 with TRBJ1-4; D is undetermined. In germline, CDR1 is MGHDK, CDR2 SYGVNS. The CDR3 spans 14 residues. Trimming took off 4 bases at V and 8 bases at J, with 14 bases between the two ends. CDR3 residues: CASSVVLNAEKLFF. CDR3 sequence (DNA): TGTGCCAGCAGTGTGGTTCTAAACGCGGAAAAACTGTTTTTT. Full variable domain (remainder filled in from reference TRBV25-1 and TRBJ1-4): EADIYQTPRYLVIGTGKKITLECSQTMGHDKMYWYQQDPGMELHLIHYSYGVNSTEKGDLSSESTVSRIRTEHFPLTLESARPSHTSQYLCASSVVLNAEKLFFGSGTQLSVL.

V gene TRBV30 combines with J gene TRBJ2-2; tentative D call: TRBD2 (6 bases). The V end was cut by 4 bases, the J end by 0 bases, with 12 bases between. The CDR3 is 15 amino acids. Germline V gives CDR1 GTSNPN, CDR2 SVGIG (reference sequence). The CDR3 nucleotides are TGTGCCTGGAAGAGGGGACTGGCGAACACCGGGGAGCTGTTTTTT. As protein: CAWKRGLANTGELFF.

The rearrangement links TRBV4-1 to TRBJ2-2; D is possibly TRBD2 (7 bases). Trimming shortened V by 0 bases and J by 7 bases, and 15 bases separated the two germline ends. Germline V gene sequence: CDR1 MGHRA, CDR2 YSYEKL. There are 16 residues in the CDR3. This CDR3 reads CASSQEGGGAFGELFF. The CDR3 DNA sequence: TGCGCCAGCAGCCAAGAAGGAGGGGGGGCATTCGGGGAGCTGTTTTTT.

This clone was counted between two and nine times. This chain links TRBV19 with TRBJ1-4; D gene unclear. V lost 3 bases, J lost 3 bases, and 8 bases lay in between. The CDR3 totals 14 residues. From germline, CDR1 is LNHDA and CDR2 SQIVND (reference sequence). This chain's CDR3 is CASSISGSNEKLFF. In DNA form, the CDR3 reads TGTGCCAGTAGTATCAGTGGTTCTAATGAAAAACTGTTTTTT.

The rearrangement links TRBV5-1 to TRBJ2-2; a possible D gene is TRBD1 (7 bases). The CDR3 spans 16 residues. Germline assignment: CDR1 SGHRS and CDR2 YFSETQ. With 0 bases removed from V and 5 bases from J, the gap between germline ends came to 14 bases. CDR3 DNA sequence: TGCGCCAGCAGCTTGGAGGCAGGGGGGTTGACCGGGGAGCTGTTTTTT. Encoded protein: CASSLEAGGLTGELFF.

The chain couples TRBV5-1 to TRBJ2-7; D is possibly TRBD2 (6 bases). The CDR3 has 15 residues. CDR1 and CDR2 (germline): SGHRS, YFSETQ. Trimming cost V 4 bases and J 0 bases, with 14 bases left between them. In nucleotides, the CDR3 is TGCGCCAGCAGCAATACTAGCCGGAGCTCCTACGAGCAGTACTTC. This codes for CASSNTSRSSYEQYF.

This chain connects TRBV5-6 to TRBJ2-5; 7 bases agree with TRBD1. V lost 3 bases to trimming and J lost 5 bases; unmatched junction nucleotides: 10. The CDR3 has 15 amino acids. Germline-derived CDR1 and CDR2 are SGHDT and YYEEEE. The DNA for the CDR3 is TGTGCCAGCAGCTCCACCCAAGGGGGCCGGGAGACCCAGTACTTC. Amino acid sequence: CASSSTQGGRETQYF.

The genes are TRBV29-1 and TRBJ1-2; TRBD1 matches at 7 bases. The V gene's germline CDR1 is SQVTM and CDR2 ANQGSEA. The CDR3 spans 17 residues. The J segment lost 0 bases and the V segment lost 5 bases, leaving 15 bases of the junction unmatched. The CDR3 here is CSVNYRGQKSPNYGYTF. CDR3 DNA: TGCAGCGTTAACTACAGGGGACAAAAGTCTCCTAACTATGGCTACACCTTC.